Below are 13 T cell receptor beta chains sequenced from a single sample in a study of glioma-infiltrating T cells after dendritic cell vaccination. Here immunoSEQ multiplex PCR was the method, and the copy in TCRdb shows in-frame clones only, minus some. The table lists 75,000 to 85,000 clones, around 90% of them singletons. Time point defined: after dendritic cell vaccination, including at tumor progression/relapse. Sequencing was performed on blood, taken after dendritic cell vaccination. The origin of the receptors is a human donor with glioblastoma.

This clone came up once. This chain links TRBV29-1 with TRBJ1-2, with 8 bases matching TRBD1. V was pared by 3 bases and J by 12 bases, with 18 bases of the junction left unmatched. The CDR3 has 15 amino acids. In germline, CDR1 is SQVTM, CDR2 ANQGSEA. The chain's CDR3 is CSVDIRNVDRGSNTF. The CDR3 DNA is TGCAGCGTTGATATACGGAACGTCGACAGGGGTAGCAACACCTTC.

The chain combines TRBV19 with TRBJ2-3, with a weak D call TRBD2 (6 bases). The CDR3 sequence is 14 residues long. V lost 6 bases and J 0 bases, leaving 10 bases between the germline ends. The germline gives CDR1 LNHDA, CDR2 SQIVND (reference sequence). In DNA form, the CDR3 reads TGTGCCAGTAGAAGGCGGGGTAGCACAGATACGCAGTATTTT. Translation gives CASRRRGSTDTQYF.

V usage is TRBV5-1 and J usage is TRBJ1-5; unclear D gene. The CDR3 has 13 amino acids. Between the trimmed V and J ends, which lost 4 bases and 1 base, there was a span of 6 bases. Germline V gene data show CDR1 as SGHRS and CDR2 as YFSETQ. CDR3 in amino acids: CASSLWSNQPQHF. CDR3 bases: TGCGCCAGCAGCCTATGGAGCAATCAGCCCCAGCATTTT.

The CDR3 coding sequence is TGTGCCTGGGCCAGGGGGGACAGGGGGCTTATACCAAAAGAGACCCAGTACTTC. Protein: CAWARGDRGLIPKETQYF. V is TRBV30 and J is TRBJ2-5, with 12 bases identical to TRBD1. From germline, CDR1 is GTSNPN and CDR2 SVGIG (reference sequence). With V trimmed by 5 bases and J by 3 bases, 16 bases remained unmatched. This CDR3 has 18 residues.

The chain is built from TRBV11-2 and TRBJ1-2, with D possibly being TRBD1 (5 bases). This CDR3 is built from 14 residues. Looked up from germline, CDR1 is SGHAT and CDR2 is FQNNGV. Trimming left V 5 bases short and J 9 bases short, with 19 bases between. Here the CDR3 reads CASSAGRKVGSYTF. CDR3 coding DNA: TGTGCCAGCAGCGCGGGACGGAAAGTCGGAAGCTACACCTTC.

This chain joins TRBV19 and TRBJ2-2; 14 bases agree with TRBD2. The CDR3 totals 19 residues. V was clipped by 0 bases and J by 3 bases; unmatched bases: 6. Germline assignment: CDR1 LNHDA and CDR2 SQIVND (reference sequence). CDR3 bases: TGTGCCAGTAGTATAGAGGGGACTAGCGGGAGACCTGACACCGGGGAGCTGTTTTTT. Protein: CASSIEGTSGRPDTGELFF.

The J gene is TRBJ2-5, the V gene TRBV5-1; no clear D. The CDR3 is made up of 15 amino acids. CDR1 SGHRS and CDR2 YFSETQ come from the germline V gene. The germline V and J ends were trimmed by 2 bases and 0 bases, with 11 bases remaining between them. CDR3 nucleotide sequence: TGCGCCAGCAGCTTTCAGACACCGTACCAAGAGACCCAGTACTTC. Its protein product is CASSFQTPYQETQYF.

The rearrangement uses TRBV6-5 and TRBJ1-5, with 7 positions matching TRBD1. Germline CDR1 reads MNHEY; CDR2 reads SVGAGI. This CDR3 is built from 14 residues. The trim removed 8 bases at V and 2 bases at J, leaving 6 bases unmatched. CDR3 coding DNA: TGTGCCAGCGCCAAGACAGGGCGCAATCAGCCCCAGCATTTT. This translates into CASAKTGRNQPQHF.

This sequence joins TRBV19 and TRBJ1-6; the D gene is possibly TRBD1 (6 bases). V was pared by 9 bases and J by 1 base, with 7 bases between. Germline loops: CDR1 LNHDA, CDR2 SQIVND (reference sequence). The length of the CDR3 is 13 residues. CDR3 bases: TGTGCCAGCCAGGGGTCCTATAATTCACCCCTCCACTTT. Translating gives CASQGSYNSPLHF.

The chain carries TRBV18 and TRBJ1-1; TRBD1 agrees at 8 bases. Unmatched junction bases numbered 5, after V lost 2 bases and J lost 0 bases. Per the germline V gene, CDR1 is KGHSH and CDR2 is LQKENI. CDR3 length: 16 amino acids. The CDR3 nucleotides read TGTGCCAGCTCACCAAATGTACAGGGGGTGAACACTGAAGCTTTCTTT. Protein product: CASSPNVQGVNTEAFF.

The CDR3 coding sequence is TGTGCCAGCAGTGACAGGGGAACAGATACGCAGTATTTT. It translates to CASSDRGTDTQYF. The chain combines TRBV2 with TRBJ2-3, with TRBD1 as a possible D gene (6 bases). Trimming shortened V by 3 bases and J by 3 bases, and 7 bases separated the two germline ends. Germline CDR1 SNHLY, CDR2 FYNNEI. The CDR3 loop spans 13 amino acids.

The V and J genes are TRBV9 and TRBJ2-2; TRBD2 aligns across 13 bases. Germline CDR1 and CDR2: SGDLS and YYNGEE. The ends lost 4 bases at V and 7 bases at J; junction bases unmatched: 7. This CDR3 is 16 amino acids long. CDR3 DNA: TGTGCCAGCAGCCCCCGGACTAGCGGGAGTGTCGGGGAGCTGTTTTTT. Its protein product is CASSPRTSGSVGELFF.

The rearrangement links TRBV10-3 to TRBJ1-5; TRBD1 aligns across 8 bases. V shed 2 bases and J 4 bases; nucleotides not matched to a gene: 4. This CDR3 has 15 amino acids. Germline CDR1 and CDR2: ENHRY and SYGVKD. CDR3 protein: CAISEGTGFNQPQHF. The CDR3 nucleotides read TGTGCCATCAGTGAGGGGACAGGATTTAATCAGCCCCAGCATTTT.